The clone carrying this T cell receptor beta chain has a handful of counts. Its specificity is unknown. The record originates from a study of beta chain features in type 1 diabetes. The CDR3 spans 15 residues. The germline V gene encodes CDR1 SGDLS and CDR2 YYNGEE. Trimming removed 0 bases from V and 0 bases from J, with 4 bases in between. Sequencing targeted expressed TCRB transcripts, as all isolated RNA had been reverse transcribed. Sequenced by immunoSEQ multiplex PCR; TCRdb stores in-frame clones only, minus some. The sample comprises about 260,000 clones, just over 20% of which are singletons, and 0.028% rests with the top ten. Broader study findings: Type 1 diabetes patients had TCRB CDR3s that were shorter (moderately but significantly so) in all four CD4+ subsets.

The chain combines TRBV9 with TRBJ2-6; D is unresolved. The TCR originated in a woman in her forties with type 1 diabetes. The sequenced material came from naive CD4+ T cells from blood. In nucleotides, the CDR3 is TGTGCCAGCAGCGTAGAGCTCTCTGGGGCCAACGTCCTGACTTTC. It codes for CASSVELSGANVLTF.